One sample yielded the 10 T cell receptor beta chains listed below, sequenced in a study of blood T cell repertoires in COVID-19. Profiling relied on immunoSEQ multiplex PCR, and the TCRdb table lists in-frame clones only, not all of them. The table records about 160,000 clones, about 88% of them present only once. Sequenced material: peripheral blood. These receptors were taken from a man in his forties with acute or convalescent COVID-19.

The J gene is TRBJ1-1, the V gene TRBV6-1, with D unresolved. The germline CDR1 and CDR2 sequences are MNHNS and SASEGT. The CDR3 is 14 amino acids. Trimming took off 3 bases at V and 0 bases at J, with 8 bases between the two ends. CDR3 nucleotides: TGTGCCAGCAGTGAGCCTGGCTTGAACACTGAAGCTTTCTTT. Translated: CASSEPGLNTEAFF.

The chain uses TRBV4-2 and TRBJ1-6, with 11 nucleotides matching TRBD1. The CDR3 covers 18 residues. From germline, CDR1 is LGHNA and CDR2 YNFKEQ. Trimming took 1 base from V and 4 from J; bases not matched to a gene: 6. CDR3 loop: CASSQARTGGRYNSPLHF. CDR3 in DNA: TGTGCCAGCAGCCAAGCACGGACAGGGGGCCGGTATAATTCACCCCTCCACTTT.

This rearrangement joins TRBV29-1 to TRBJ2-7, with 8 bases aligning to TRBD1. CDR1 SQVTM and CDR2 ANQGSEA come from the germline V gene. With 6 bases clipped from V and 6 bases from J, the junction kept 10 bases outside the gene matches. The CDR3 loop spans 13 amino acids. CDR3 sequence reads: CSVGDRTQGEQYF. The CDR3 coding sequence is TGCAGCGTGGGGGACAGGACGCAAGGCGAGCAGTACTTC.

The chain links TRBV27 to TRBJ1-5; D is ambiguous. Germline assignment: CDR1 MNHEY and CDR2 SMNVEV (reference sequence). The CDR3 totals 13 residues. Trimming stripped 6 bases from V and 3 bases from J, with 9 bases between. This chain's CDR3 is CASSPRVNQPQHF. CDR3 sequence (DNA): TGTGCCAGCAGCCCGAGGGTCAATCAGCCCCAGCATTTT.

This clone turned up a few times. This chain connects TRBV27 to TRBJ2-1; D is possibly TRBD2 (5 bases). V dropped 6 bases and J dropped 4 bases, with 7 bases sitting between them. The CDR3 is 12 amino acids. Germline V gene data show CDR1 as MNHEY and CDR2 as SMNVEV (reference sequence). CDR3 amino acids: CASRGRYNEQFF. The DNA of the CDR3 is TGTGCCAGCAGGGGGAGATACAATGAGCAGTTCTTC.

The sample holds a few counts of this clone. The chain uses TRBV5-4 and TRBJ2-7; D perhaps matches TRBD1 (6 bases). V gave up 0 bases and J gave up 3 bases, with 10 bases separating them. From germline, CDR1 is SGHNT and CDR2 YYREEE (reference sequence). The CDR3 loop spans 14 amino acids. The CDR3 nucleotides read TGTGCCAGCAGCTTGGCTGGGACATACTACGAGCAGTACTTC. Encoded protein: CASSLAGTYYEQYF.

The V call is TRBV6-5, the J call TRBJ1-2, with TRBD1 identical over 11 bases. The length of the CDR3 is 16 residues. Germline V gene sequence: CDR1 MNHEY, CDR2 SVGAGI. After removal of 2 bases from V and 7 bases from J, the junction contained 9 bases not matched to a gene. CDR3: CASSYLTSGTGGGYTF. Written as DNA, the CDR3 is TGTGCCAGCAGTTACCTAACCTCCGGGACAGGGGGTGGCTACACCTTC.

CDR3 coding DNA: TGTGCCAGTACACAGGGGGACTCCGGGGCTTTCTTT. Protein: CASTQGDSGAFF. V usage is TRBV19 and J usage is TRBJ1-1, with 8 nucleotides matching TRBD1. Germline V CDR1 and CDR2: LNHDA, SQIVND (reference sequence). The CDR3 is 12 residues long. J lost 11 bases, V lost 7 bases, and 9 bases had no gene match.

This clone was detected once. The V and J genes are TRBV19 and TRBJ1-4; 8 bases are a match to TRBD1. The CDR3 loop spans 14 amino acids. The V and J ends lost 5 bases and 7 bases, in that order; junction bases with no gene match: 6. Germline CDR1 LNHDA, CDR2 SQIVND (reference sequence). This CDR3 reads CASSVTGEGEKLFF. CDR3 sequence (DNA): TGTGCCAGTAGTGTGACAGGGGAAGGTGAAAAACTGTTTTTT.

The chain recombines TRBV4-1 with TRBJ2-5; TRBD2 matches 9 bases. Germline assignment: CDR1 MGHRA and CDR2 YSYEKL. Trimming at V came to 5 bases and at J to 5 bases, leaving 9 bases not matched to a gene. This CDR3 contains 15 residues. The CDR3 sequence: CASSLTLAGDETQYF. The DNA of the CDR3 is TGCGCCAGCAGCTTAACCTTAGCGGGGGACGAGACCCAGTACTTC.